This T cell receptor (beta chain) is drawn from a study of T cells of healthy individuals. Germline V CDR1 and CDR2: SGHDN, FVKESK. The V end was cut by 1 base, the J end by 2 bases, with 5 bases between. This CDR3 comprises 13 residues. TCRdb fed the 5' RACE reads into MiXCR, producing one record per CDR3 protein. The sample carries some 100,000 distinct CDR3 sequences, roughly 18% recorded once. This clonotype has at least ten counts. The chain has TRBV14 and TRBJ1-2, with D unresolved. The TCR comes from a human donor in good health. CDR3 in DNA: TGTGCCAGCAGCCAAGTACTGAACTATGGCTACACCTTC. Amino acid sequence: CASSQVLNYGYTF. Complete variable domain (other parts from reference TRBV14 and TRBJ1-2): EAGVTQFPSHSVIEKGQTVTLRCDPISGHDNLYWYRRVMGKEIKFLLHFVKESKQDESGMPNNRFLAERTGGTYSTLKVQPAELEDSGVYFCASSQVLNYGYTFGSGTRLTVV.